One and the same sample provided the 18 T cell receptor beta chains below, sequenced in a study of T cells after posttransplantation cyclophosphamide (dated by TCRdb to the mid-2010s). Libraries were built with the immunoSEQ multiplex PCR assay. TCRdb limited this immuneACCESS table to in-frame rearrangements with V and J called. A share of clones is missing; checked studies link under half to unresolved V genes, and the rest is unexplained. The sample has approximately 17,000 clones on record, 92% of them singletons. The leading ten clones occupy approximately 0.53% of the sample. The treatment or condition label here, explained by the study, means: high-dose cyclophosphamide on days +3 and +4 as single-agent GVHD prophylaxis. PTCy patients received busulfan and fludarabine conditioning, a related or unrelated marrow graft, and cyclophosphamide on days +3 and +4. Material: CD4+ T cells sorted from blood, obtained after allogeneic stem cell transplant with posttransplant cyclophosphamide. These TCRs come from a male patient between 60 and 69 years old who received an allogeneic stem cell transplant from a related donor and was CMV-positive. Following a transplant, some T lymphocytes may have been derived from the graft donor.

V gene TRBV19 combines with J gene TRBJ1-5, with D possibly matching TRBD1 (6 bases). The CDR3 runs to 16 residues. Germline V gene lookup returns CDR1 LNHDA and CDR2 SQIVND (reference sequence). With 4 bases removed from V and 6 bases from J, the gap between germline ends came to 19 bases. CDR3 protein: CASSTRTVSAGQPQHF. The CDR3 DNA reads TGTGCCAGTAGTACCCGGACAGTTTCGGCGGGTCAGCCCCAGCATTTT.

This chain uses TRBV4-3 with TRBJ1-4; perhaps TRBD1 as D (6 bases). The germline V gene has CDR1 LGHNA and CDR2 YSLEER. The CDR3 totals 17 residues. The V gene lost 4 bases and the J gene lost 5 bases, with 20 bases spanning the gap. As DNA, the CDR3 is TGCGCCAGCAGCCCCGTCTCAGGGGTTCTCCCGAATGAAAAACTGTTTTTT. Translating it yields CASSPVSGVLPNEKLFF.

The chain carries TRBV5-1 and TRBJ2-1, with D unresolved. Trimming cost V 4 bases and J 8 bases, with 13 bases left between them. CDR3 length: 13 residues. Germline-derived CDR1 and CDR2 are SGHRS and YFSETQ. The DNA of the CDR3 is TGCGCCAGCAGCCACCCCTCAAGCTATGAGCAGTTCTTC. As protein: CASSHPSSYEQFF.

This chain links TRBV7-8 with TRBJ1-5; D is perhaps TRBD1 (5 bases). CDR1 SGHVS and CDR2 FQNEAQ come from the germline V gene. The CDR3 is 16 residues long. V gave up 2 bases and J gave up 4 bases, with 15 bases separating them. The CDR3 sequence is CASSLSFRGRNQPQHF. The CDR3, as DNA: TGTGCCAGCAGCTTATCCTTTAGGGGTCGGAATCAGCCCCAGCATTTT.

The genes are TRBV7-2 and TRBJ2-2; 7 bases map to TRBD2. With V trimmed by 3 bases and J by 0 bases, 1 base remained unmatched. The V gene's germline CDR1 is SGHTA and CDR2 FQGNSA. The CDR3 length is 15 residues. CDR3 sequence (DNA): TGTGCCAGCAGCTTGAGCGGGGCGAACACCGGGGAGCTGTTTTTT. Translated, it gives CASSLSGANTGELFF. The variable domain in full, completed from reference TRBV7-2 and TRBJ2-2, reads GAGVSQSPSNKVTEKGKDVELRCDPISGHTALYWYRQSLGQGLEFLIYFQGNSAPDKSGLPSDRFSAERTGGSVSTLTIQRTQQEDSAVYLCASSLSGANTGELFFGEGSRLTVL.

CDR3: CASSLPLVQGNYTF. The CDR3 nucleotides are TGCGCCAGCAGTCTTCCCCTCGTACAGGGTAACTACACCTTC. J is TRBJ1-2 and V is TRBV23-1; D might be TRBD1 (6 bases). TRBV23-1 carries the ORF label, with uncertain function. V dropped 4 bases and J dropped 10 bases, with 19 bases sitting between them. The CDR3 covers 14 residues.

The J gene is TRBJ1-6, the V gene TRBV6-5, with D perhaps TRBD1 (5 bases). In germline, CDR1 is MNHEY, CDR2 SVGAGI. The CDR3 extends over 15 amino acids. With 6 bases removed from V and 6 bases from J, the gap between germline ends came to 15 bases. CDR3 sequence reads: CASSPPGGINSPLHF. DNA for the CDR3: TGTGCCAGCAGCCCACCGGGGGGAATTAATTCACCCCTCCACTTT.

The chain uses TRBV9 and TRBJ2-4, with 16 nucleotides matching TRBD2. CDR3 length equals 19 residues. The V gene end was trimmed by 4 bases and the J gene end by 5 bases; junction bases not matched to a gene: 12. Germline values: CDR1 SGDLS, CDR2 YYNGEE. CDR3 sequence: CASSLSAGGLAGGQNIQYF. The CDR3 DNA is TGTGCCAGCAGCCTCTCTGCAGGGGGACTAGCGGGGGGGCAAAACATTCAGTACTTC.

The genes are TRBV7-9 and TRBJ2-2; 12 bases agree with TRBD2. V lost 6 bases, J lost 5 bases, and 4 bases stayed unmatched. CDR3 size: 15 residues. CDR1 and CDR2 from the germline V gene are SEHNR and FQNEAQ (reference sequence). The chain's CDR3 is CASRAGLAGTGELFF. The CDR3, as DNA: TGTGCCAGCAGGGCCGGACTAGCGGGAACCGGGGAGCTGTTTTTT.

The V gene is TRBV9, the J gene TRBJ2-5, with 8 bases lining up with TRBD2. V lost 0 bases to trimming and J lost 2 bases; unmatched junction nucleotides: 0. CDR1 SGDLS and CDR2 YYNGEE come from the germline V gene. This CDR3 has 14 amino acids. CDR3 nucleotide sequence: TGTGCCAGCAGCGTAGCGGGGGGGCAAGAGACCCAGTACTTC. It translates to CASSVAGGQETQYF.

The CDR3: CASSQGAGDYEQYF. Here the CDR3 DNA reads TGCGCCAGCAGCCAAGGGGCAGGAGACTACGAGCAGTACTTC. The chain joins TRBV4-1 to TRBJ2-5; D gene ambiguous. The tail of the sequence fits TRBJ2-7 better, so the J call may be wrong. CDR3 length: 14 residues. The germline CDR1 and CDR2 sequences are MGHRA and YSYEKL.

This CDR3 is CASRRVSTGELFF. In nucleotides, the CDR3 is TGTGCCAGCCGCCGGGTCTCAACCGGGGAGCTGTTTTTT. This chain joins TRBV27 and TRBJ2-2; D is unclear. CDR1 is MNHEY, CDR2 SMNVEV, per germline (reference sequence). Trimming stripped 8 bases from V and 5 bases from J, with 12 bases between. The CDR3 sequence is 13 residues long.

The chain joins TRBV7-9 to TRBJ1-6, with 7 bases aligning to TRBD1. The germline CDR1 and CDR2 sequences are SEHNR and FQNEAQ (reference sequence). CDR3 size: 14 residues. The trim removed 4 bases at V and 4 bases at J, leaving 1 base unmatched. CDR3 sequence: CASSSGGYNSPLHF. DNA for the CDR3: TGTGCCAGCAGCTCAGGGGGTTATAATTCACCCCTCCACTTT.

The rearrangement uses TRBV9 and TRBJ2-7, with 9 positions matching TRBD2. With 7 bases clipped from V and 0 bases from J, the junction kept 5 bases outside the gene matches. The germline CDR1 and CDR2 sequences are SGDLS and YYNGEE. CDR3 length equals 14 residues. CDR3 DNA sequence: TGTGCCAGCCGGCCTAGCGGGGACTCCTACGAGCAGTACTTC. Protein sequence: CASRPSGDSYEQYF.

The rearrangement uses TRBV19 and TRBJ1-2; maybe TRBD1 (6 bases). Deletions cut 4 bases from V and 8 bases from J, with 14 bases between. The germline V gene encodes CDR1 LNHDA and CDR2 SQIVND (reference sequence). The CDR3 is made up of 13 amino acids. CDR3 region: CASSKSGVEGYTF. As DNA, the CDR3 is TGTGCCAGTAGTAAGTCAGGGGTAGAAGGCTACACCTTC.

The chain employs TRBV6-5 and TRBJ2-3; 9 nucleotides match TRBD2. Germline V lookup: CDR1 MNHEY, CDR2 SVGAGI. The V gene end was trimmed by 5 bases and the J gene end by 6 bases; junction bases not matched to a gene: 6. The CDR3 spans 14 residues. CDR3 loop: CASSRPSGADTQYF. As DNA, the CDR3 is TGTGCCAGCAGTCGTCCTAGCGGGGCTGATACGCAGTATTTT.

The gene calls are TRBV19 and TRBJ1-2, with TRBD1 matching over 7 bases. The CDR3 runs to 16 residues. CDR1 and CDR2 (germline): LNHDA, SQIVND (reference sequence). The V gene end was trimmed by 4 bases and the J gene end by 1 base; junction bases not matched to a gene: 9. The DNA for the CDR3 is TGTGCCAGTAGTAGGACAGGACTCAGGGGTAACTATGGCTACACCTTC. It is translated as CASSRTGLRGNYGYTF.

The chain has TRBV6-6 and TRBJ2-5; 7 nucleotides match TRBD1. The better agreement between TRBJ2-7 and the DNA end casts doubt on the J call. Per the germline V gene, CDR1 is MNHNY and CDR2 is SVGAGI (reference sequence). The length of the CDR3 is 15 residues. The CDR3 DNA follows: TGTGCCAGCAGTTACCCGACAGGGTTCGTCTACGAGCAGTACTTC. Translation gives CASSYPTGFVYEQYF.